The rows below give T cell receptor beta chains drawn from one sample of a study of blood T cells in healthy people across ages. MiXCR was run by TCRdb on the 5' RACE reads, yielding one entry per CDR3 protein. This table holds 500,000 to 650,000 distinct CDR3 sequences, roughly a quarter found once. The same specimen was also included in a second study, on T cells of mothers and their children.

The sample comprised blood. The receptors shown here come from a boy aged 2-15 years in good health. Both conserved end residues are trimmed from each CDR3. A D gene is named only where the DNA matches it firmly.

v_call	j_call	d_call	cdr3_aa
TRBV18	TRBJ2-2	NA	ASSSLTPDRTGELF
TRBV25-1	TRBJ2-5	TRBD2	ASSEGGGPEETQY
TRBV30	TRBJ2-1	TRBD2	AWSVLAAGNEQF
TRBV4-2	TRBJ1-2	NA	ASSQDPVNYGYT
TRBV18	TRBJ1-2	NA	ASSARGTNGYT
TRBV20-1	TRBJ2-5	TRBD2	SAVWGGETQY
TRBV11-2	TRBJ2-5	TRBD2	ASSLGTIGLAGGPPLRQETQY
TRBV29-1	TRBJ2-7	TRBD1	SVVAGGYEQY
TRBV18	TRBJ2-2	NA	ASSPRPTANTGELF
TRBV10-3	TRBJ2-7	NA	AIARTSALYEQY
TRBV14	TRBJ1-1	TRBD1	ASSRVRQGAWNTEAF
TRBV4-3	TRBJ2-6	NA	ASSTGSHSGANVLT
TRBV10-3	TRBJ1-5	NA	AIRDQDQPQH